This entry concerns a single T cell receptor beta chain. The CDR3 loop spans 15 amino acids. Germline loops: CDR1 MDHEN, CDR2 SYDVKM. Trimming took 4 bases from V and 3 from J, leaving 16 bases between them. The source of the sample is a study of T cell changes during pregnancy in multiple sclerosis. This table comes from immunoSEQ multiplex PCR, and its TCRdb copy is limited to in-frame clones, with some not included. The sample has fewer than 95,000 clones, about 94% seen once. Sequenced here: peripheral blood, sampled in the first trimester of pregnancy. This sequence was found in a female donor in good health, enrolled as a control in a pregnancy study. The chain employs TRBV28 and TRBJ2-7; D not certain. The CDR3, as DNA: TGTGCCAGCAGTTCGTTGACTTTAAAGGACTACGAGCAGTACTTC. Translating gives CASSSLTLKDYEQYF.